This TCR beta chain derives from a study of blood T cells in healthy people across ages. It was with a sample-barcoded 5' primer and a J-beta primer mix that a second PCR of about 6 to 12 cycles was run. From the 5' RACE reads, TCRdb called clonotypes with MiXCR, one entry per CDR3 protein. Among 800,000 to 1,300,000 distinct CDR3 sequences listed, approximately 25% were seen once. Only a few counts were recorded for this clonotype. These data were also filed under a second study, of T cells of mothers and their children.

The origin of this receptor is a girl between 2 and 10 years old in good health. Sequencing input: blood.

CDR3 DNA sequence: TGCAGTGCTAGAGTTAGCGACAACACAGATACGCAGTATTTT. It translates to CSARVSDNTDTQYF. This chain uses TRBV20-1 with TRBJ2-3, with D possibly matching TRBD2 (5 bases). Trimming stripped 1 base from V and 2 bases from J, with 10 bases between. There are 14 residues in the CDR3. Germline V lookup: CDR1 DFQATT, CDR2 SNEGSKA (reference sequence).